What follows are 10 T cell receptor beta chains derived from one specimen sequenced in a study of blood T cells in healthy people across ages. A J-beta primer mix and a sample-barcoded 5' primer were used in a second PCR of roughly 7 to 12 cycles. MiXCR, applied by TCRdb to the 5' RACE reads, yields one record per CDR3 protein. The sample consists of hundreds of thousands of distinct CDR3 sequences, roughly 21% of them appearing once. Sequenced material: blood. The receptors stem from a man aged 65 to 79 in good health.

This clonotype was detected ten times or more. V gene TRBV12-3 or TRBV12-4 combines with J gene TRBJ2-5, with 9 bases aligning to TRBD1. The J segment lost 3 bases and the V segment lost 2 bases, leaving 7 bases of the junction unmatched. This CDR3 is built from 16 residues. The DNA for the CDR3 is TGTGCCAGCAGTTTACTTTTCGGGACAGGGAAAGAGACCCAGTACTTC. Translating it yields CASSLLFGTGKETQYF.

This clonotype came up many times. In DNA, the CDR3 is TGTGCCAGCAGCCTGACAGGAATTGAAGCTTTCTTT. Translation gives CASSLTGIEAFF. The chain combines TRBV14 with TRBJ1-1; D might be TRBD1 (6 bases). Looked up from germline, CDR1 is SGHDN and CDR2 is FVKESK. The CDR3 covers 12 residues. V lost 4 bases and J lost 7, with 10 bases in between.

This clonotype was seen a few times. The CDR3 here is CASSPLGGGYNEQFF. CDR3 nucleotide sequence: TGTGCCAGCAGCCCTCTCGGGGGAGGGTACAATGAGCAGTTCTTC. This chain links TRBV7-8 with TRBJ2-1; 7 bases map to TRBD2. The length of the CDR3 is 15 residues. J was trimmed by 4 bases and V by 5 bases; bases with no gene match: 8. The germline gives CDR1 SGHVS, CDR2 FQNEAQ.

This clonotype was seen a few times. The V call is TRBV10-3, the J call TRBJ2-4; D gene ambiguous. Per the germline V gene, CDR1 is ENHRY and CDR2 is SYGVKD. The V gene lost 0 bases and the J gene lost 6 bases, with 6 bases spanning the gap. CDR3 length: 13 amino acids. The CDR3 region has the DNA TGTGCCATCAGTGAGTCAGCAAGAAACATTCAGTACTTC. The encoded protein is CAISESARNIQYF.

This clonotype has a handful of counts. The chain employs TRBV4-1 and TRBJ1-5; possible D gene TRBD1, 6 bases. V was shortened by 0 bases and J by 7 bases, with 13 bases between the two germline ends. Germline assignment: CDR1 MGHRA and CDR2 YSYEKL. The length of the CDR3 is 15 residues. The CDR3 region has the DNA TGCGCCAGCAGCCAAGATTTTGGGGGCCCCCAGCCCCAGCATTTT. Its translation is CASSQDFGGPQPQHF.

The J gene is TRBJ2-5, the V gene TRBV24-1; D gene ambiguous. The better agreement between TRBJ2-7 and the DNA end casts doubt on the J call. This CDR3 has 12 amino acids. Germline CDR1 is KGHDR and CDR2 is SFDVKD. CDR3 nucleotide sequence: TGTGCCACCAGTGAGACGGGCTACGAGCAGTACTTC. It yields the protein CATSETGYEQYF.

A few counts support this clonotype. V usage is TRBV7-2 and J usage is TRBJ1-6; TRBD1 matches at 8 bases. CDR1 is SGHTA and CDR2 is FQGNSA in the germline V gene. V dropped 6 bases and J dropped 10; count of bases not matched to a gene: 8. The length of the CDR3 is 14 residues. CDR3 in amino acids: CASRRDRGRSPLHF. The CDR3 coding sequence is TGTGCCAGCAGACGCGACAGGGGCCGATCACCCCTCCACTTT.

This clonotype was counted only a few times. The gene calls are TRBV13 and TRBJ2-5; D is possibly TRBD2 (7 bases). The CDR3 spans 17 residues. Germline V gene sequence: CDR1 PRHDT, CDR2 FYEKMQ (reference sequence). V was clipped by 5 bases and J by 1 base, with 20 bases between them. Written as DNA, the CDR3 is TGTGCCAGCAGCCCAGACTTAGGGGGGGAGTTCCAAGAGACCCAGTACTTC. This sequence encodes CASSPDLGGEFQETQYF.

In this sample, this clonotype turned up a few times. The chain is built from TRBV29-1 and TRBJ2-7; D is undetermined. Germline V gene sequence: CDR1 SQVTM, CDR2 ANQGSEA. The CDR3 loop spans 12 amino acids. V lost 4 bases to trimming and J lost 2 bases, with 9 bases between them. CDR3 bases: TGCAGCGTTGGCCCGCAGCCCTACGAGCAGTACTTC. It encodes CSVGPQPYEQYF.

In its sample, this clonotype was seen a few times. The genes are TRBV6-2 or TRBV6-3 and TRBJ2-5; 16 nucleotides align to TRBD2. The J call may be faulty, since TRBJ2-1 better matches the DNA end. CDR1 MNHEY and CDR2 SVGEGT come from the germline V gene. The CDR3 has 19 amino acids. The chain's CDR3 is CASSYLPGLAGGPENEQFF. DNA of the CDR3: TGTGCCAGCAGTTACTTACCGGGACTAGCGGGAGGGCCCGAAAATGAGCAGTTCTTC.